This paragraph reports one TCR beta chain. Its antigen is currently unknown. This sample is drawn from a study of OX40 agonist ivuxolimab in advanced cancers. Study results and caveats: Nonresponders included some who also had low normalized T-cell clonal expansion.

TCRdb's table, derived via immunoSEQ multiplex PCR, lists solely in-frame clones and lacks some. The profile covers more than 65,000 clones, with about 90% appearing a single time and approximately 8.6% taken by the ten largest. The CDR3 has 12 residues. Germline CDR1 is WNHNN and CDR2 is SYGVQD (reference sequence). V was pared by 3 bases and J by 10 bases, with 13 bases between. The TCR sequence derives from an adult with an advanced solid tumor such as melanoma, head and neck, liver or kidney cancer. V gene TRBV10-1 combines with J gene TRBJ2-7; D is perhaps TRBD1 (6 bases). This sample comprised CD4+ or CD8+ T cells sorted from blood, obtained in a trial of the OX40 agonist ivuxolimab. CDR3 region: CASSDPGTSQYF. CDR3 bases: TGCGCCAGCAGTGATCCCGGGACAAGCCAGTACTTC.